This TCR beta chain stems from a study of T cell changes during pregnancy in multiple sclerosis. Trimming took 6 bases from V and 6 from J, leaving 15 bases between them. The length of the CDR3 is 13 residues. CDR1 MNHNS and CDR2 SASEGT come from the germline V gene. Profiled with immunoSEQ multiplex PCR; TCRdb holds only in-frame clones, not every one. The profile covers some 26,000 clones, with around 86% appearing a single time and over 0.45% taken by the ten largest. The J gene is TRBJ2-7, the V gene TRBV6-1; D is possibly TRBD1 (5 bases). The input for sequencing was CD4+ T cells from peripheral blood mononuclear cells, taken in the first trimester of pregnancy. This clonotype was sampled from a female donor in good health, enrolled as a control in a pregnancy study. The CDR3 DNA reads TGTGCCAGCAGGGAGCTGACAGACCCCGAGCAGTACTTC. As protein: CASRELTDPEQYF.